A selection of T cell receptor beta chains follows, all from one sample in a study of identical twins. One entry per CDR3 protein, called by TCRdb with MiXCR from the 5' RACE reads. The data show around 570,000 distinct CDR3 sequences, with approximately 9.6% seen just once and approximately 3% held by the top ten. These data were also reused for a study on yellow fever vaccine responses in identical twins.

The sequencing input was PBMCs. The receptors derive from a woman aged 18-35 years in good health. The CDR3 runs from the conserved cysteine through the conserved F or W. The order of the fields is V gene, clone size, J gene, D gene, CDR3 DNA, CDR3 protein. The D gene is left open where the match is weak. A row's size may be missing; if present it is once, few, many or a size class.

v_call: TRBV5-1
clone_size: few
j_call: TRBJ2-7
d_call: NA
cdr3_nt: TGCGCCAGCAGCTATAGCCTAGACAGAGACTCCTACGAGCAGTACTTC
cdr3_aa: CASSYSLDRDSYEQYF

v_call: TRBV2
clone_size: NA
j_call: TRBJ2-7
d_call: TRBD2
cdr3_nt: TGTGCCAGCAGTGATCGGCTAGCGGGGTACTACGAGCAGTACTTC
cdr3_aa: CASSDRLAGYYEQYF

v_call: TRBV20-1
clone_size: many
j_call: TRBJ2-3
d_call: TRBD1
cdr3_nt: TGCAGTGCTCATTTAAGACAGGGGGGCACAGATACGCAGTATTTT
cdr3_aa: CSAHLRQGGTDTQYF

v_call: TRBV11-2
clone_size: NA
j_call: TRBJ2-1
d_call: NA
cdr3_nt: TGTGCCAGCAGCTTAGCAAGAAATGGGAACAATGAGCAGTTCTTC
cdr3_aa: CASSLARNGNNEQFF

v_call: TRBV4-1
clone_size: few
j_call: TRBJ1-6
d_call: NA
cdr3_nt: TGCGCCAGCAGCCAAGATCTGGTTGAGGGCCGCGGTCTCCACTTT
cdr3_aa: CASSQDLVEGRGLHF

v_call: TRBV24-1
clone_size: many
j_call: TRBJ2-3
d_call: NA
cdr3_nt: TGTGCCACCAGTGATTTCGGACAGCTATCCACAGATACGCAGTATTTT
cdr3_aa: CATSDFGQLSTDTQYF

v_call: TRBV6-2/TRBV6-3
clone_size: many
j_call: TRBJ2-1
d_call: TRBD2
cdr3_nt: TGTGCCAGCAGTTACTTGCTAAAGCGGGAGGGCCCGGGGAATGAGCAGTTCTTC
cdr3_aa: CASSYLLKREGPGNEQFF

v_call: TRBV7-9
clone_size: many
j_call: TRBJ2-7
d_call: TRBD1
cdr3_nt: TGTGCCAGTAGACAGGGTTCCTACGAGCAGTACTTC
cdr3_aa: CASRQGSYEQYF

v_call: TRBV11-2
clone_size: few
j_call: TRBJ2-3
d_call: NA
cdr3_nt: TGTGCCAGCAGCTTATCGCGCAGGGGAGATACGCAGTATTTT
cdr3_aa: CASSLSRRGDTQYF

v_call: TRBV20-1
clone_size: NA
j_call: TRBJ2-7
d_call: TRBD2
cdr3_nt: TGCAGTGCTAGAGACACTAGCGGGAGGGCTTCTTACGAGCAGTACTTC
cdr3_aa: CSARDTSGRASYEQYF

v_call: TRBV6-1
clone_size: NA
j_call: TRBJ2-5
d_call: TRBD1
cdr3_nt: TGTGCCAGCAGGGCGACAGGGCTGGGAGAGACCCAGTACTTC
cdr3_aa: CASRATGLGETQYF

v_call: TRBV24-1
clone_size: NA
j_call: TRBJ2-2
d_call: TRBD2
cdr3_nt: TGTGCCACCAGTGAACATAGCGGGAGGTTCCCCGGGGAGCTGTTTTTT
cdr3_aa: CATSEHSGRFPGELFF

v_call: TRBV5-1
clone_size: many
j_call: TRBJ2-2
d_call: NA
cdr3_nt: TGTGCCAGCAGTTTAGGACAGAACACCGGGGAGCTGTTTTTT
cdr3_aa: CASSLGQNTGELFF

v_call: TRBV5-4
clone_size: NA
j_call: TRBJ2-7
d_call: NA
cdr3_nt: TGTGCCAGCAGCTTTTGGGGTAACTCCTACGAGCAGTACTTC
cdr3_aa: CASSFWGNSYEQYF